Listed here are 21 T cell receptor beta chains from one sample, sequenced in a study of T-cell reconstitution after alpha-beta-depleted transplantation in children. Unique molecular identifiers featured in how the TCRbeta library was prepared. TCRdb analysed the PCR reads with MiXCR anew, one entry per CDR3 protein. This table holds some 460,000 distinct CDR3 sequences, about 16% found once. The sequences come from PBMCs, mostly from graft donor cells, collected 360 days after TCRalphabeta/CD19-depleted stem cell transplant. The receptors originated from a boy under two years old who had a stem cell transplant for Wiskott-Aldrich syndrome, so the T cells may come from the graft donor.

The chain employs TRBV4-2 and TRBJ2-5, with D possibly being TRBD1 (6 bases). Looked up from germline, CDR1 is LGHNA and CDR2 is YNFKEQ. V was cut by 1 base and J by 4 bases, with 13 bases left in between. CDR3 length: 15 amino acids. CDR3 nucleotide sequence: TGTGCCAGCAGCCAAGCTCGCAGGGGCGGAGAGACCCAGTACTTC. Encoded protein: CASSQARRGGETQYF.

The rearrangement uses TRBV14 and TRBJ1-6; D not resolved. Between the trimmed V and J ends, which lost 1 base and 12 bases, there was a span of 7 bases. Looked up from germline, CDR1 is SGHDN and CDR2 is FVKESK. This CDR3 has 12 residues. CDR3 loop: CASSQVTGPLHF. The CDR3 coding sequence is TGTGCCAGCAGCCAAGTAACCGGACCCCTCCACTTT.

In its sample, this clonotype was seen a few times. The V and J genes are TRBV12-3 or TRBV12-4 and TRBJ1-1, with D perhaps TRBD1 (5 bases). The CDR3 extends over 16 amino acids. The germline V and J ends were trimmed by 2 bases and 5 bases, with 18 bases remaining between them. The CDR3 DNA follows: TGTGCCAGCAGTTTATGGGGGGGTAGAGGGGAAACTGAAGCTTTCTTT. It translates to CASSLWGGRGETEAFF.

This clonotype came up a few times. This chain connects TRBV4-3 to TRBJ2-2; 9 nucleotides align to TRBD2. Losses at the gene ends were 0 bases for V and 5 bases for J; bases not matched to a gene: 13. CDR3 length: 19 amino acids. Germline CDR1 reads LGHNA; CDR2 reads YSLEER. The CDR3 protein is CASSQEIRAGGPGTGELFF. The CDR3 nucleotides are TGCGCCAGCAGCCAAGAGATCAGGGCGGGAGGGCCGGGAACCGGGGAGCTGTTTTTT.

In its sample, this clonotype was seen a few times. The rearrangement uses TRBV25-1 and TRBJ2-5; D remains unclear. From germline, CDR1 is MGHDK and CDR2 SYGVNS. CDR3 length: 15 amino acids. Trimming took off 0 bases at V and 1 base at J, with 9 bases between the two ends. CDR3 sequence: CASSEYGQSQETQYF. CDR3 in DNA: TGTGCCAGCAGTGAATATGGGCAGTCCCAAGAGACCCAGTACTTC.

This clonotype appeared a few times. The gene calls are TRBV4-1 and TRBJ2-1; D remains unclear. Germline V lookup: CDR1 MGHRA, CDR2 YSYEKL. The CDR3 has 18 residues. V lost 0 bases, J lost 0 bases, and 15 bases lay in between. In DNA form, the CDR3 reads TGCGCCAGCAGCCAAGACGAGCCGGGTCGGAGCTCCTACAATGAGCAGTTCTTC. Encoded protein: CASSQDEPGRSSYNEQFF.

This clonotype was observed many times. The V and J genes are TRBV5-1 and TRBJ2-7, with a weak D call TRBD1 (6 bases). The CDR3 extends over 15 amino acids. V was trimmed by 5 bases and J by 3 bases, leaving 18 bases between them. Germline loops: CDR1 SGHRS, CDR2 YFSETQ. CDR3 sequence: CASRGDRQVVYEQYF. The CDR3 DNA reads TGCGCCAGCAGGGGGGATAGACAGGTCGTCTACGAGCAGTACTTC.

The CDR3 DNA reads TGTGCCTGGAGTGTAACGGCAGGACAGAGGGAGACCCAGTACTTC. Amino acid sequence: CAWSVTAGQRETQYF. V and J are TRBV30 and TRBJ2-5; maybe TRBD1 (6 bases). The germline V gene encodes CDR1 GTSNPN and CDR2 SVGIG (reference sequence). Trimming left V 0 bases short and J 5 bases short, with 16 bases between. The CDR3 is 15 residues long.

The chain recombines TRBV6-5 with TRBJ2-7, with D possibly matching TRBD2 (6 bases). CDR3 length: 14 residues. The germline CDR1 and CDR2 sequences are MNHEY and SVGAGI. Trimming removed 3 bases from V and 3 bases from J, with 12 bases in between. CDR3 protein: CASSYGGTYYEQYF. CDR3 nucleotides: TGTGCCAGCAGTTATGGCGGGACCTACTACGAGCAGTACTTC.

This clonotype was recorded at least ten times. This chain uses TRBV12-3 or TRBV12-4 with TRBJ2-2; 11 bases align to TRBD1. The V and J ends lost 8 bases and 4 bases, in that order; junction bases with no gene match: 3. The CDR3 is 14 residues long. CDR3 DNA sequence: TGTGCCAGCCGGACAGGGGGCACCACCGGGGAGCTGTTTTTT. Encoded protein: CASRTGGTTGELFF.

V is TRBV12-3 or TRBV12-4 and J is TRBJ2-1, with D unclear. The CDR3 has 14 amino acids. Deletions cut 1 base from V and 7 bases from J, with 11 bases between. The CDR3 region is CASSLGGYGNEQFF. The CDR3 nucleotides read TGTGCCAGCAGTTTAGGGGGATACGGGAATGAGCAGTTCTTC.

The chain recombines TRBV10-2 with TRBJ2-7; 7 nucleotides match TRBD2. Germline V lookup: CDR1 WSHSY, CDR2 SAAADI. CDR3 length: 14 amino acids. The ends lost 7 bases at V and 0 bases at J; junction bases unmatched: 6. CDR3 coding DNA: TGCGCCAGCATGGGGGGGAATGGCTCCTACGAGCAGTACTTC. This sequence encodes CASMGGNGSYEQYF.

This chain links TRBV14 with TRBJ2-5; tentatively, D is TRBD1 or TRBD2 (5 bases each). Germline CDR1 reads SGHDN; CDR2 reads FVKESK. Deletions cut 4 bases from V and 5 bases from J, with 17 bases between. The CDR3 covers 15 residues. The CDR3 nucleotides read TGTGCCAGCAGCCGCTTGAAGGGGAGAGGGGAGACCCAGTACTTC. It specifies CASSRLKGRGETQYF.

This chain joins TRBV29-1 and TRBJ2-7; 9 bases agree with TRBD1. The J segment lost 6 bases and the V segment lost 5 bases, leaving 5 bases of the junction unmatched. CDR1 is SQVTM, CDR2 ANQGSEA, per germline. The CDR3 totals 12 residues. CDR3 nucleotides: TGCAGCGTTCCGGGACAGGGTGTCGAGCAGTACTTC. This sequence encodes CSVPGQGVEQYF.

The chain combines TRBV5-1 with TRBJ2-1; D gene uncertain. Germline CDR1 is SGHRS and CDR2 is YFSETQ. V was cut by 4 bases and J by 8 bases, with 10 bases left in between. The CDR3 length is 12 residues. The CDR3 sequence: CASSRLGYEQFF. Here the CDR3 DNA reads TGCGCCAGCAGCCGACTCGGGTATGAGCAGTTCTTC.

The chain joins TRBV10-2 to TRBJ2-1, with 12 positions matching TRBD2. The junction had 4 bases not matched to a gene; V was cut back by 8 bases and J by 5 bases. The V gene's germline CDR1 is WSHSY and CDR2 SAAADI. The CDR3 has 14 residues. CDR3 bases: TGCGCCAGCGCTAGCGGGAGGGTTAACAATGAGCAGTTCTTC. Its protein product is CASASGRVNNEQFF.

The CDR3 DNA sequence: TGTGCCAGCAGCCCTAGCTTTAGCGGCTCCTACGAGCAGTACTTC. Its protein is CASSPSFSGSYEQYF. This chain uses TRBV7-2 with TRBJ2-7; TRBD2 might be the D (6 bases). V lost 5 bases, J lost 0 bases, and 14 bases lay in between. There are 15 residues in the CDR3. Germline V CDR1 and CDR2: SGHTA, FQGNSA.

This clonotype was detected a few times. This chain joins TRBV5-1 and TRBJ2-3; 9 nucleotides line up with TRBD1. V was clipped by 7 bases and J by 4 bases; unmatched bases: 4. The CDR3 contains 13 residues. Germline-derived CDR1 and CDR2 are SGHRS and YFSETQ. The CDR3, as DNA: TGCGCCAGCTTTACAGGGGGCGCAGATACGCAGTATTTT. Translated: CASFTGGADTQYF.

The J gene is TRBJ2-1, the V gene TRBV5-6, with 13 nucleotides matching TRBD2. The junction had 11 bases not matched to a gene; V was cut back by 5 bases and J by 3 bases. Germline V gives CDR1 SGHDT, CDR2 YYEEEE. The CDR3 contains 18 residues. CDR3 in DNA: TGTGCCAGCAGTCAGACTAGCGGGAGGCAAACCATCTACAATGAGCAGTTCTTC. This encodes CASSQTSGRQTIYNEQFF.

The genes are TRBV6-5 and TRBJ1-2; 7 bases are a match to TRBD1. Per the germline V gene, CDR1 is MNHEY and CDR2 is SVGAGI. J gave up 2 bases and V 7 bases, and 7 bases lay outside the gene matches. This CDR3 is 14 amino acids long. The CDR3: CASIRQGTNYGYTF. The CDR3 coding sequence is TGTGCCAGCATTCGACAGGGAACCAACTATGGCTACACCTTC.

This chain links TRBV10-3 with TRBJ1-4; D remains ambiguous. The V end was cut by 5 bases, the J end by 8 bases, with 6 bases between. Germline V CDR1 and CDR2: ENHRY, SYGVKD. CDR3 length equals 11 residues. CDR3 region: CAISLMEKLFF. The CDR3, as DNA: TGTGCCATCAGTTTAATGGAAAAACTGTTTTTT.